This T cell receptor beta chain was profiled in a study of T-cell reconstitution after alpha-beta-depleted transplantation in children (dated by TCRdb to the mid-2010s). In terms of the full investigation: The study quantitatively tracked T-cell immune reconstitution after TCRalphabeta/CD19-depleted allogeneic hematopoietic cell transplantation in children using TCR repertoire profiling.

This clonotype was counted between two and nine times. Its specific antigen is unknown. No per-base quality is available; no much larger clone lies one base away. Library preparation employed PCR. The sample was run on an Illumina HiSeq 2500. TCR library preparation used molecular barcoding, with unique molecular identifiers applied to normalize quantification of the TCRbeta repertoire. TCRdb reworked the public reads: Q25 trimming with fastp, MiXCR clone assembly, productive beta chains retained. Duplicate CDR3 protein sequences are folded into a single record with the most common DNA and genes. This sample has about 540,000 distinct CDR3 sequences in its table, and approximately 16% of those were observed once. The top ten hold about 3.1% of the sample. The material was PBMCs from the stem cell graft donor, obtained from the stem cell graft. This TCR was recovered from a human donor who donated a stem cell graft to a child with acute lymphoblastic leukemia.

The CDR3 reads CASSPLAAGPNEQFF. The DNA is as follows: TGTGCCAGCTCACCGCTGGCGGCGGGACCCAATGAGCAGTTCTTC. The chain was built from TRBV18 and TRBJ2-1; TRBD2 might be the D gene, on 6 matching bases. The germline V gene specifies KGHSH as CDR1 and LQKENI as CDR2. Trimming costs V 3 bases and J 6 bases, and their ends lie 15 bases apart. The CDR3 numbers 15 residues from cysteine through phenylalanine. The read is trimmed to its CDR3 DNA, 45 bases read in frame from base 1.